There are many counts of the clone carrying this TCR beta chain. The data derive from a study of blood T cell repertoires in COVID-19. All enrollees were about 18 to 89 years old and from about 25 US areas. Participants reported their clinical history, and cohort assignment relied on those reports. In Cohort 3, a recovered donor had either two negative PCRs, clearance, or symptom resolution. The CDR3 loop spans 10 amino acids. V lost 8 bases to trimming and J lost 5 bases, with 7 bases between them. CDR1 is WNHNN and CDR2 is SYGVQD in the germline V gene (reference sequence). Authors' data handling: Quantification of nucleated cells was approximated via reference gene primer amplification. The assay was immunoSEQ multiplex PCR, and TCRdb's table has in-frame clones only and misses some. The V and J calls and clone size come from that table; D and trimming were worked out from the DNA. The data contain fewer than 400,000 clones, 88% of them singletons.

The gene calls are TRBV10-1 and TRBJ2-7, with no clear D. The material sequenced was PBMCs or T cells enriched from blood (not recorded which). The receptor was isolated from a man between 25 and 39 years old who had recovered from COVID-19. DNA of the CDR3: TGCGCCAGCCGCAGCGACGAGCAGTACTTC. This translates into CASRSDEQYF.